The clone carrying this T cell receptor (beta chain) was observed at least ten times. The V end lost 7 bases, the J end lost 5 bases, and 18 bases lay between the germline ends. CDR3 length: 15 residues. The sample belongs to a study of CD8 T cells in ankylosing spondylitis. TCRdb passed the 5' RACE reads through MiXCR, listing each CDR3 protein once. The table includes some 270,000 distinct CDR3 sequences, 18% detected once. Sequenced material: blood, either unsorted or a sorted T cell fraction (not recorded which). This clonotype was sampled from a male donor with ankylosing spondylitis or in good health (not recorded which). This chain uses TRBV12-3 or TRBV12-4 with TRBJ1-5, with D unclear. The CDR3 sequence: CASTRTPGQDQPQHF. CDR3 nucleotide sequence: TGTGCCAGCACCCGCACTCCAGGTCAGGATCAGCCCCAGCATTTT.